Below are 30 T cell receptor beta chains sequenced from a single sample in a study of blood T cell repertoires in COVID-19. The table came from immunoSEQ multiplex PCR; TCRdb's copy has only in-frame clones and leaves some out. The sample lists approximately 140,000 clones; roughly four fifths were seen once. The sample consisted of peripheral blood. Source of these receptors: a human donor with acute or convalescent COVID-19. The donor label of this sample is uncertain.

The chain carries TRBV6-2 or TRBV6-3 and TRBJ1-6; 9 nucleotides match TRBD1. CDR1 is MNHEY and CDR2 is SVGEGT in the germline V gene. J lost 10 bases, V lost 5 bases, and 3 bases had no gene match. The length of the CDR3 is 13 residues. Here the CDR3 DNA reads TGTGCCAGCAGTAGACAGGGGGGGTCACCCCTCCACTTT. This gives the protein CASSRQGGSPLHF.

This chain connects TRBV4-2 to TRBJ1-3; a weak D match, TRBD1 (5 bases). Trimming cost V 0 bases and J 0 bases, with 18 bases left between them. The CDR3 has 19 amino acids. Germline CDR1 LGHNA, CDR2 YNFKEQ. The CDR3 loop is CASSQDPGTSFSSGNTIYF. CDR3 DNA sequence: TGTGCCAGCAGCCAAGATCCCGGGACTAGTTTTTCCTCTGGAAACACCATATATTTT.

The chain recombines TRBV19 with TRBJ1-1; perhaps TRBD1 as D (6 bases). CDR3 length equals 15 residues. V lost 5 bases and J lost 1, with 14 bases in between. The germline gives CDR1 LNHDA, CDR2 SQIVND (reference sequence). CDR3 sequence reads: CASSGPGGANTEAFF. The CDR3 nucleotides read TGTGCCAGTAGTGGCCCCGGGGGGGCGAACACTGAAGCTTTCTTT.

The chain combines TRBV9 with TRBJ1-6; D is unclear. Trimming removed 0 bases at V and 4 bases at J, with 5 bases between. The length of the CDR3 is 14 residues. Per germline, CDR1 SGDLS and CDR2 YYNGEE. In DNA, the CDR3 is TGTGCCAGCAGCGTAGACGGGTATAATTCACCCCTCCACTTT. Protein product: CASSVDGYNSPLHF.

The chain couples TRBV5-4 to TRBJ1-1, with 9 bases identical to TRBD1. Trimming removed 5 bases from V and 13 bases from J; junction bases left unmatched: 15. CDR3 length equals 14 residues. Per germline, CDR1 SGHNT and CDR2 YYREEE (reference sequence). The CDR3 protein is CASRQDPGQGLIFF. Here the CDR3 DNA reads TGTGCCAGCAGACAAGATCCGGGACAGGGATTGATTTTCTTT.

V is TRBV6-5 and J is TRBJ2-3, with D perhaps TRBD1 (6 bases). CDR1 MNHEY and CDR2 SVGAGI come from the germline V gene. Trimming cost V 4 bases and J 6 bases, with 20 bases left between them. The CDR3 covers 16 residues. The CDR3 DNA reads TGTGCCAGCAGTTCTCTTCCCGGGCAGGGGATCGATACGCAGTATTTT. This sequence encodes CASSSLPGQGIDTQYF.

CDR3 protein: CASSPQGKRTEAFF. The DNA for the CDR3 is TGCGCCAGCAGCCCTCAGGGAAAGAGGACTGAAGCTTTCTTT. The J gene is TRBJ1-1, the V gene TRBV4-1; maybe TRBD1 (5 bases). Germline loops: CDR1 MGHRA, CDR2 YSYEKL. The CDR3 covers 14 residues. Trimming removed 4 bases at V and 5 bases at J, with 14 bases between.

The chain links TRBV7-2 to TRBJ2-2; D might be TRBD1 (5 bases). From germline, CDR1 is SGHTA and CDR2 FQGNSA. The CDR3 totals 14 residues. V was clipped by 4 bases and J by 5 bases, with 11 bases between them. The CDR3 sequence is CASSSLQGTGELFF. The CDR3 DNA reads as TGTGCCAGCAGCTCACTCCAGGGAACCGGGGAGCTGTTTTTT. Full variable domain (remainder filled in from reference TRBV7-2 and TRBJ2-2): GAGVSQSPSNKVTEKGKDVELRCDPISGHTALYWYRQSLGQGLEFLIYFQGNSAPDKSGLPSDRFSAERTGGSVSTLTIQRTQQEDSAVYLCASSSLQGTGELFFGEGSRLTVL.

Here the CDR3 DNA reads TGTGCCAGCAGCCCCTTACAGGGATCCTATGGCTACACCTTC. Amino acids: CASSPLQGSYGYTF. V gene TRBV5-4 combines with J gene TRBJ1-2, with D possibly being TRBD1 (6 bases). From germline, CDR1 is SGHNT and CDR2 YYREEE (reference sequence). The CDR3 sequence is 14 residues long. V was clipped by 4 bases and J by 4 bases, with 14 bases between them.

The genes are TRBV6-2 or TRBV6-3 and TRBJ1-1; D remains unclear. The CDR3 loop spans 14 amino acids. Looked up from germline, CDR1 is MNHEY and CDR2 is SVGEGT. V was clipped by 0 bases and J by 3 bases, with 8 bases between them. The CDR3, as DNA: TGTGCCAGCAGTTACTCGAACAGAGACACTGAAGCTTTCTTT. This codes for CASSYSNRDTEAFF.

The V call is TRBV9, the J call TRBJ1-1; 11 bases map to TRBD1. The germline V gene encodes CDR1 SGDLS and CDR2 YYNGEE. This CDR3 spans 16 amino acids. V lost 0 bases to trimming and J lost 3 bases; unmatched junction nucleotides: 4. CDR3 bases: TGTGCCAGCAGCGTAGGGACAGGGGGCGCGGACACTGAAGCTTTCTTT. This encodes CASSVGTGGADTEAFF.

The chain combines TRBV5-4 with TRBJ2-1, with 7 positions matching TRBD1. The CDR3 contains 15 residues. V dropped 0 bases and J dropped 2; count of bases not matched to a gene: 2. Germline CDR1 is SGHNT and CDR2 is YYREEE (reference sequence). CDR3 DNA: TGTGCCAGCAGCTTGGGGCAGGGGGCCTACAATGAGCAGTTCTTC. Translated, it gives CASSLGQGAYNEQFF.

This chain uses TRBV7-8 with TRBJ2-1, with 9 nucleotides matching TRBD1. From germline, CDR1 is SGHVS and CDR2 FQNEAQ. The CDR3 runs to 16 residues. Unmatched junction bases numbered 9, after V lost 5 bases and J lost 4 bases. DNA for the CDR3: TGTGCCAGCAGCCCGCCCCGGGACAGGGTTTACAATGAGCAGTTCTTC. Protein product: CASSPPRDRVYNEQFF.

The rearrangement links TRBV30 to TRBJ1-1; D call uncertain. This CDR3 spans 12 amino acids. Germline CDR1 is GTSNPN and CDR2 is SVGIG (reference sequence). Trimming stripped 2 bases from V and 5 bases from J, with 9 bases between. CDR3 region: CAWSPGWTEAFF. The DNA of the CDR3 is TGTGCCTGGAGTCCCGGGTGGACTGAAGCTTTCTTT.

The rearrangement uses TRBV6-5 and TRBJ2-1; 11 bases align to TRBD2. This CDR3 is 15 amino acids long. Germline loops: CDR1 MNHEY, CDR2 SVGAGI. The J segment lost 8 bases and the V segment lost 1 base, leaving 4 bases of the junction unmatched. In nucleotides, the CDR3 is TGTGCCAGCAGTTACTTAGCGGGGGGGCACTATGAGCAGTTCTTC. The encoded protein is CASSYLAGGHYEQFF.

This sequence joins TRBV14 and TRBJ1-6; D not certain. Trimming removed 2 bases at V and 0 bases at J, with 14 bases between. The CDR3 is made up of 18 amino acids. CDR1 SGHDN and CDR2 FVKESK come from the germline V gene. The CDR3 loop reads CASSQYAGLSSYNSPLHF. In DNA form, the CDR3 reads TGTGCCAGCAGCCAATACGCAGGTTTAAGCTCCTATAATTCACCCCTCCACTTT.

This rearrangement joins TRBV10-3 to TRBJ2-7, with TRBD2 identical over 7 bases. V lost 11 bases to trimming and J lost 3 bases; unmatched junction nucleotides: 10. This CDR3 contains 13 residues. CDR1 and CDR2 (germline): ENHRY, SYGVKD. The chain's CDR3 is CAVSLAGDYEQYF. Here the CDR3 DNA reads TGTGCCGTTAGTTTGGCGGGGGACTACGAGCAGTACTTC.

This clone is termed medium-sized. The rearrangement links TRBV15 to TRBJ2-7; tentatively, D is TRBD1 (6 bases). Germline V gene lookup returns CDR1 LNHNV and CDR2 YYDKDF (reference sequence). The CDR3 is made up of 14 amino acids. Trimming shortened V by 5 bases and J by 6 bases, and 17 bases separated the two germline ends. The DNA of the CDR3 is TGTGCCACCAGCGGTACAGGGTCACCCTCCGAGCAGTACTTC. Protein sequence: CATSGTGSPSEQYF.

The CDR3, as DNA: TGTGCCAGCAGCGTCTTTTTCGGGACTGAAGCTTTCTTT. Its translation is CASSVFFGTEAFF. J is TRBJ1-1 and V is TRBV7-2; no clear D. CDR1 is SGHTA and CDR2 is FQGNSA in the germline V gene. The length of the CDR3 is 13 residues. V lost 5 bases and J 5 bases, leaving 12 bases between the germline ends.

The chain carries TRBV5-1 and TRBJ2-3, with a possible D match to TRBD2 (6 bases). CDR1 is SGHRS and CDR2 is YFSETQ in the germline V gene. Trimming stripped 0 bases from V and 4 bases from J, with 6 bases between. CDR3 size: 13 residues. This CDR3 reads CASSLGLADTQYF. The CDR3 DNA sequence: TGCGCCAGCAGCTTGGGACTAGCAGATACGCAGTATTTT.

V and J are TRBV7-8 and TRBJ2-1, with D perhaps matching TRBD2 (5 bases). The CDR3 spans 15 residues. Germline assignment: CDR1 SGHVS and CDR2 FQNEAQ. Trimming left V 5 bases short and J 0 bases short, with 11 bases between. CDR3 loop: CASSSGRSSYNEQFF. The CDR3 DNA follows: TGTGCCAGCAGCAGCGGACGGAGCTCCTACAATGAGCAGTTCTTC.

V is TRBV14 and J is TRBJ2-2; 9 nucleotides agree with TRBD1. The CDR3 totals 16 residues. Per germline, CDR1 SGHDN and CDR2 FVKESK. J was trimmed by 7 bases and V by 1 base; bases with no gene match: 7. For the CDR3, the DNA is TGTGCCAGCAGCCAAGTCCGGGACAGGGCTGTCGGGGAGCTGTTTTTT. Translation gives CASSQVRDRAVGELFF.

J is TRBJ1-1 and V is TRBV6-1; TRBD1 might be the D (5 bases). Trimming stripped 3 bases from V and 5 bases from J, with 10 bases between. CDR1 is MNHNS, CDR2 SASEGT, per germline. The CDR3 has 13 amino acids. The CDR3 region is CASSEGGVTEAFF. CDR3 DNA sequence: TGTGCCAGCAGTGAGGGGGGAGTGACTGAAGCTTTCTTT.

V is TRBV13 and J is TRBJ2-7, with 10 bases that match TRBD1. This CDR3 has 14 residues. The V segment lost 5 bases and the J segment 6 bases; nucleotides outside the gene matches: 7. Germline V gene data show CDR1 as PRHDT and CDR2 as FYEKMQ (reference sequence). DNA of the CDR3: TGTGCCAGCAGCCCCGGGACAGGGGACCCCGAGCAGTACTTC. This gives the protein CASSPGTGDPEQYF.

The chain joins TRBV4-2 to TRBJ1-2; 9 positions match TRBD1. CDR3 length equals 16 residues. Germline V gene data show CDR1 as LGHNA and CDR2 as YNFKEQ. V lost 0 bases and J lost 6; bases outside the gene matches: 8. The CDR3 protein is CASSQEGAQGADGYTF. The DNA for the CDR3 is TGTGCCAGCAGCCAAGAAGGTGCACAGGGGGCCGATGGCTACACCTTC.

The chain has TRBV7-9 and TRBJ1-2; D possibly corresponds to TRBD1 (6 bases). Germline CDR1 and CDR2: SEHNR and FQNEAQ (reference sequence). The CDR3 has 14 residues. V gave up 5 bases and J gave up 9 bases, with 19 bases separating them. The CDR3 is CASSLAGDNSRYTF. In DNA, the CDR3 is TGTGCCAGCAGCCTCGCCGGGGACAATAGTCGCTACACCTTC.

This chain links TRBV2 with TRBJ1-2, with D perhaps TRBD1 (5 bases). The CDR3 has 13 amino acids. CDR1 and CDR2 (germline): SNHLY, FYNNEI. V was cut by 1 base and J by 8 bases, with 11 bases left in between. This CDR3 reads CASSEGAGGGYTF. For the CDR3, the DNA is TGTGCCAGCAGTGAAGGTGCCGGGGGAGGCTACACCTTC. Full variable domain (missing parts from reference TRBV2 and TRBJ1-2): EPEVTQTPSHQVTQMGQEVILRCVPISNHLYFYWYRQILGQKVEFLVSFYNNEISEKSEIFDDQFSVERPDGSNFTLKIRSTKLEDSAMYFCASSEGAGGGYTFGSGTRLTVV.

This clone came up a few times. The chain recombines TRBV5-1 with TRBJ2-7, with TRBD1 identical over 9 bases. Losses at the gene ends were 3 bases for V and 2 bases for J; bases not matched to a gene: 9. CDR1 and CDR2 from the germline V gene are SGHRS and YFSETQ. This CDR3 is 16 amino acids long. The CDR3 here is CASSYSTGTGTYEQYF. DNA for the CDR3: TGCGCCAGCAGCTATTCTACCGGGACAGGGACCTACGAGCAGTACTTC.

The rearrangement joins TRBV29-1 to TRBJ1-3, with D possibly matching TRBD1 (5 bases). CDR3 length: 14 residues. CDR1 and CDR2 from the germline V gene are SQVTM and ANQGSEA. V lost 4 bases, J lost 4 bases, and 14 bases lay in between. As DNA, the CDR3 is TGCAGCGTTGCGATTGGGGCCGGAGGAAACACCATATATTTT. Translated, it gives CSVAIGAGGNTIYF. The full variable domain, in which reference TRBV29-1 and TRBJ1-3 provide the parts outside the CDR3, is SAVISQKPSRDICQRGTSLTIQCQVDSQVTMMFWYRQQPGQSLTLIATANQGSEATYESGFVIDKFPISRPNLTFSTLTVSNMSPEDSSIYLCSVAIGAGGNTIYFGEGSWLTVV.

This clone was found a few times. The chain carries TRBV30 and TRBJ1-5, with unresolved D. Germline CDR1 reads GTSNPN; CDR2 reads SVGIG (reference sequence). V was trimmed by 2 bases and J by 0 bases, leaving 5 bases between them. The CDR3 runs to 13 residues. CDR3 sequence (DNA): TGTGCCTGGAGTCGGTATAGCAATCAGCCCCAGCATTTT. Translation gives CAWSRYSNQPQHF.